This T cell receptor (beta chain) was retrieved from a study of blood T cell repertoires in COVID-19. In the study overall: PBMCs, B-cell-depleted T cells, or T cells were the source of the cDNA or gDNA that made up the material.

Libraries were prepared by immunoSEQ multiplex PCR; TCRdb keeps only in-frame clonotypes and omits some of them. Of fewer than 85,000 clones detected, 88% appear once; the ten largest clones hold about 8.2%. Trimming cost V 3 bases and J 2 bases, with 12 bases left between them. This CDR3 spans 14 amino acids. Looked up from germline, CDR1 is SGDLS and CDR2 is YYNGEE. The TCR comes from a human donor in a cohort sampled during active COVID-19. This sequence joins TRBV9 and TRBJ2-7; D possibly corresponds to TRBD2 (5 bases). Sequences were obtained from peripheral blood. The DNA for the CDR3 is TGTGCCAGCAGCGCCGCGACGGGAACCTACGAGCAGTACTTC. Translated: CASSAATGTYEQYF.